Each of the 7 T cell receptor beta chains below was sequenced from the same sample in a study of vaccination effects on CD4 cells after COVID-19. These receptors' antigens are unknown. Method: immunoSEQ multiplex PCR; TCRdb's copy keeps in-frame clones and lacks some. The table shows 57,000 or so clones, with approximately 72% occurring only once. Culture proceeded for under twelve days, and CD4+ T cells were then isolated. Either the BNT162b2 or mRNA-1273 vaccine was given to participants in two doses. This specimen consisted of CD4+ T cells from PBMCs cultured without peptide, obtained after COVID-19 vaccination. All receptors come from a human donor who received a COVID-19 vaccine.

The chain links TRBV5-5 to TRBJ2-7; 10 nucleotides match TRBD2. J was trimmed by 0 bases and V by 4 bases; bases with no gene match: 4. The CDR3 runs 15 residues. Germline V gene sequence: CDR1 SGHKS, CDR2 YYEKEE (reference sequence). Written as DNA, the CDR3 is TGTGCCAGCAGCGTACTAGCGGGGAGCTCCTACGAGCAGTACTTC. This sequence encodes CASSVLAGSSYEQYF.

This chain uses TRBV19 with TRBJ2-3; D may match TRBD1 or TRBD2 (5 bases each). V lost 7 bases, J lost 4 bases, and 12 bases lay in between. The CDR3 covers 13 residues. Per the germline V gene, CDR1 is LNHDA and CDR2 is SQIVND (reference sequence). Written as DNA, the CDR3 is TGTGCCAGTAAGGGGAAGGGAGCAGATACGCAGTATTTT. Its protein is CASKGKGADTQYF.

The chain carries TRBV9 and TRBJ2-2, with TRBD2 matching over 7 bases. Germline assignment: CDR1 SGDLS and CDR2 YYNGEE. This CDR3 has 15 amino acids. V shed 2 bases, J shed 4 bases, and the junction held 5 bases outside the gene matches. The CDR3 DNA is TGTGCCAGCAGCGTCCGAGCGGGGTCCACCGGGGAGCTGTTTTTT. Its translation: CASSVRAGSTGELFF.

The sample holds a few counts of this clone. The CDR3 sequence is CASSGSGGLVNQPQHF. CDR3 nucleotide sequence: TGTGCCAGTAGTGGGTCTGGGGGGCTGGTCAATCAGCCCCAGCATTTT. The chain is built from TRBV19 and TRBJ1-5; a possible D gene is TRBD1 (6 bases). CDR1 and CDR2 (germline): LNHDA, SQIVND (reference sequence). V lost 5 bases and J 3 bases, leaving 17 bases between the germline ends. The CDR3 has 16 residues.

The CDR3 here is CASSQRRGRTDTQYF. DNA for the CDR3: TGTGCCAGCAGCCAAAGGCGGGGCCGCACAGATACGCAGTATTTT. The chain combines TRBV3-1 (or the pseudogene TRBV3-2) with TRBJ2-3; D is perhaps TRBD2 (6 bases). The length of the CDR3 is 15 residues. The V gene lost 2 bases and the J gene lost 1 base, with 10 bases spanning the gap. Per the germline V gene, CDR1 is LGHDT and CDR2 is YNNKEL (reference sequence).

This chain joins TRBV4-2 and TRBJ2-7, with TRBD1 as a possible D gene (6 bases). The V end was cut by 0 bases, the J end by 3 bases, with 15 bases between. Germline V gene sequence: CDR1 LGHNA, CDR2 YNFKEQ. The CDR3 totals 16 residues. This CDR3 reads CASSQERGFRSYEQYF. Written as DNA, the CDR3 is TGTGCCAGCAGCCAAGAGAGGGGGTTCCGAAGCTACGAGCAGTACTTC.

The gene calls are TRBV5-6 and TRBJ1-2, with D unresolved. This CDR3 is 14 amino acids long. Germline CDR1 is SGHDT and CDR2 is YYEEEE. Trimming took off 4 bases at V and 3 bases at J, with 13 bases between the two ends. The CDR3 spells CASSPGGKDYGYTF. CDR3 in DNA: TGTGCCAGCAGCCCGGGTGGGAAGGACTATGGCTACACCTTC.